The subject of this entry is one TCR beta chain. Its target is not known. Some clones are missing from TCRdb's copy, which holds only in-frame ones; the method was immunoSEQ multiplex PCR. Of around 71,000 clones in the sample, roughly three quarters are singletons; the top ten hold approximately 4.3%. CD4+ T cells specific for antigen were expanded with viral peptide pools by the ViraFEST assay before sequencing. Culture lasted roughly eleven days before CD4+ T cell isolation. Each vaccine recipient was nucleocapsid antibody negative and had no prior SARS-CoV-2 infection. The data belong to a study of vaccination effects on CD4 cells after COVID-19. The CDR3 runs 17 residues. Germline V gene data show CDR1 as GTSNPN and CDR2 as SVGIG (reference sequence). V dropped 0 bases and J dropped 5 bases, with 21 bases sitting between them.

The sequences come from CD4+ T cells from PBMCs cultured with HCoV-OC43 spike peptides, collected before COVID-19 vaccination. Subset specified: HCoV-OC43 spike overlapping peptide pool stimulation. This sequence was found in a human donor who received a COVID-19 vaccine. The chain carries TRBV30 and TRBJ2-3; perhaps TRBD1 as D (5 bases). The CDR3 loop is CAWSVRIGAQSLDTQYF. In nucleotides, the CDR3 is TGTGCCTGGAGTGTACGAATTGGGGCGCAGAGCTTAGATACGCAGTATTTT.